The 3 T cell receptor beta chains presented below share a single source sample, sequenced in a study of T cells in Graves' hyperthyroidism and ophthalmopathy. What was amplified from RNA transcripts were TCR beta CDR3 regions. HTBI primers were employed in a first-round RT-PCR of the TCR CDR3. TCRdb independently ran MiXCR on the multiplex PCR reads; one entry per CDR3 protein. The table records around 380,000 distinct CDR3 sequences, roughly 14% of them present only once. The source material was blood. The receptors shown here come from a man aged 25 to 40 with Graves' hyperthyroidism that later progressed to Graves' ophthalmopathy.

There are many counts of this clonotype. The chain employs TRBV5-1 and TRBJ1-1, with D possibly TRBD1 on 6 matching bases. Trimming cost V 4 bases and J 4 bases, with 20 bases left between them. Germline V gives CDR1 SGHRS, CDR2 YFSETQ. This CDR3 has 16 amino acids. The CDR3 sequence: CASSPGWAGDGTEAFF. The CDR3 coding sequence is TGCGCCAGCAGCCCGGGGTGGGCAGGGGACGGCACTGAAGCTTTCTTT.

This clonotype was recorded once. One base away lies a much larger clone, so this may be a sequencing read error. This chain joins TRBV2 and TRBJ2-1, with 11 positions matching TRBD2. This CDR3 has 14 amino acids. Trimming took 8 bases from V and 6 from J; bases not matched to a gene: 6. The germline V gene encodes CDR1 SNHLY and CDR2 FYNNEI. The CDR3 nucleotides are TGTGCCAGCCTTACTAGCGGGGGCACCAATGAGCAGTTCTTC. It encodes CASLTSGGTNEQFF.

The count of this clonotype is one. The chain is built from TRBV5-5 and TRBJ2-4; TRBD2 is a possible D gene (5 bases). This CDR3 region has 16 residues. In germline, CDR1 is SGHKS, CDR2 YYEKEE (reference sequence). The V gene lost 0 bases and the J gene lost 0 bases, with 10 bases spanning the gap. In nucleotides, the CDR3 is TGTGCCAGCAGCTTGGGAGGGCCGATAGCCAAAAACATTCAGTACTTC. Protein: CASSLGGPIAKNIQYF.